The source of this T cell receptor (beta chain) is a study of metastatic and nonmetastatic thyroid tumors. Background on the study: Malignant and benign thyroid patients had repertoires compared in peripheral blood and tumor or nodule tissue. Study results and caveats: Significantly greater TCR beta diversity was reportedly found in malignant thyroid tumors than in benign nodules (in blood and tumor).

All patients were treatment-naive before thyroid surgery. The V gene lost 0 bases and the J gene lost 3 bases, with 8 bases spanning the gap. There are 14 residues in the CDR3. From germline, CDR1 is LGHDT and CDR2 YNNKEL (reference sequence). Only one count was recorded for this clone. Its target is not known. Original methodology: CDR3 was compared across clinicopathological groups, and the resulting differences were used to build a distant-metastasis classifier for papillary thyroid cancer. TCRdb re-called the PCR reads with MiXCR. The V and J calls and clone size come from TCRdb's table, not from the authors' own analysis. The table records around 22,000 clones, 9.5% to 13% of them present only once.

The source material was blood. The V gene is TRBV3-1, the J gene TRBJ1-2; D remains unclear. The source is a female donor with papillary thyroid cancer or a benign thyroid nodule (not recorded which). Some clones in this sample may be carry-over from other donors' samples. The CDR3 region has the DNA TGTGCCAGCAGCCAAGATGGCAGGTACTATGGCTACACCTTC. It translates to CASSQDGRYYGYTF.